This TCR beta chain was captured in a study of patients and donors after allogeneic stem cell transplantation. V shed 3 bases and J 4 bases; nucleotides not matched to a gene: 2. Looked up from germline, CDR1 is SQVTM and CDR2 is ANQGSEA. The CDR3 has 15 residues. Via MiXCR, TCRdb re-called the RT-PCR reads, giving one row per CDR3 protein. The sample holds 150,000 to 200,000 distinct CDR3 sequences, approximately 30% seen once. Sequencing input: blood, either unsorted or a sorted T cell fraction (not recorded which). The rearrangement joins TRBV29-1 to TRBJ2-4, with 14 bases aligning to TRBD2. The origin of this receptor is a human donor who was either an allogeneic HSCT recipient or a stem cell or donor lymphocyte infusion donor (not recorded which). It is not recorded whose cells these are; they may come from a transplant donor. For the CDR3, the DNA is TGCAGCGTTGACGGGACTAGCGGGGGAAAAAACATTCAGTACTTC. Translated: CSVDGTSGGKNIQYF. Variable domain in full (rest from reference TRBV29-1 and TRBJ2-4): SAVISQKPSRDICQRGTSLTIQCQVDSQVTMMFWYRQQPGQSLTLIATANQGSEATYESGFVIDKFPISRPNLTFSTLTVSNMSPEDSSIYLCSVDGTSGGKNIQYFGAGTRLSVL.